These T cell receptor beta chains were read from a single sample in a study of CD8 T cells in ankylosing spondylitis. TCRdb re-analysed the 5' RACE reads in MiXCR, keeping a single row per CDR3 protein. This sample has approximately 540,000 distinct CDR3 sequences, with roughly 13% found just once. The sequencing input was blood, either unsorted or a sorted T cell fraction (not recorded which). Source of these receptors: a male donor with ankylosing spondylitis. Both conserved end residues are part of each CDR3. The order of the fields is V gene, J gene, clone size, CDR3 protein. Not every row has a clone size; where given, it reads once, few, many or a size class.

V gene: TRBV10-2
J gene: TRBJ2-2
clone size: .
CDR3 protein: CASRPHRGINTGELFF

V gene: TRBV5-1
J gene: TRBJ2-5
clone size: .
CDR3 protein: CASSFRWSGETQYF

V gene: TRBV4-1
J gene: TRBJ1-5
clone size: .
CDR3 protein: CASSQPLTGGYQPQHF

V gene: TRBV30
J gene: TRBJ1-3
clone size: .
CDR3 protein: CAWSPGQVSGNTIYF

V gene: TRBV4-1
J gene: TRBJ2-1
clone size: few
CDR3 protein: CASSQLAGVNEQFF

V gene: TRBV27
J gene: TRBJ1-2
clone size: .
CDR3 protein: CASSPGDFITYYGYTF

V gene: TRBV5-1
J gene: TRBJ2-1
clone size: few
CDR3 protein: CASSLGLAGHEQFF

V gene: TRBV5-1
J gene: TRBJ2-7
clone size: .
CDR3 protein: CASGSGTGSYEQYF

V gene: TRBV7-2
J gene: TRBJ1-4
clone size: .
CDR3 protein: CASSPEFPTTNEKLFF

V gene: TRBV10-2
J gene: TRBJ1-2
clone size: few
CDR3 protein: CASRGGIYGYTF

V gene: TRBV5-1
J gene: TRBJ1-1
clone size: .
CDR3 protein: CASSDRTGPGAFF

V gene: TRBV10-3
J gene: TRBJ1-2
clone size: .
CDR3 protein: CAISGQGTGGYTF

V gene: TRBV7-2
J gene: TRBJ2-7
clone size: .
CDR3 protein: CASSLRRGSYEQYF

V gene: TRBV4-1
J gene: TRBJ2-1
clone size: .
CDR3 protein: CASSYDISPNEQFF

V gene: TRBV12-3/TRBV12-4
J gene: TRBJ1-5
clone size: .
CDR3 protein: CASSYQGESNQPQHF

V gene: TRBV30
J gene: TRBJ1-1
clone size: .
CDR3 protein: CACDRVMNTEAFF

V gene: TRBV5-1
J gene: TRBJ1-6
clone size: few
CDR3 protein: CASSFVAETSPLHF

V gene: TRBV5-6
J gene: TRBJ2-2
clone size: .
CDR3 protein: CASSLEWGTTHTTGELFF

V gene: TRBV9
J gene: TRBJ1-1
clone size: few
CDR3 protein: CASSVEVNTEAFF

V gene: TRBV28
J gene: TRBJ2-7
clone size: many
CDR3 protein: CASSLNPPRNYEQYF

V gene: TRBV12-3/TRBV12-4
J gene: TRBJ2-5
clone size: many
CDR3 protein: CASSLKVTQYF

V gene: TRBV11-1
J gene: TRBJ2-3
clone size: .
CDR3 protein: CASSKGLAATWITDTQYF